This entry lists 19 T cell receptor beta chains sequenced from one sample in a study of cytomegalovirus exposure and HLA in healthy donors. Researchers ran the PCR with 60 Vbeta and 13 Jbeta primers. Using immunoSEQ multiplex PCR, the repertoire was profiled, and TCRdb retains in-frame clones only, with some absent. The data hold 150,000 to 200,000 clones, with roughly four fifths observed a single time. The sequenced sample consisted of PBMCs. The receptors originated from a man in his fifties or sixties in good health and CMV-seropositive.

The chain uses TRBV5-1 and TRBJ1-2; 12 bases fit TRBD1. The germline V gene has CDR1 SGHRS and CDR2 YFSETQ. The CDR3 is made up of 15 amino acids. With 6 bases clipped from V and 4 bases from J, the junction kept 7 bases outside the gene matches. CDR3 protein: CASTPGTGGGYGYTF. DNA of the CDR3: TGCGCCAGCACCCCTGGGACAGGGGGCGGCTATGGCTACACCTTC.

For the CDR3, the DNA is TGCGCCAGCAGCCCGGCAGCGGGCGAGACCTACGAGCAGTACTTC. Translated, it gives CASSPAAGETYEQYF. The J gene is TRBJ2-5, the V gene TRBV4-3, with TRBD2 as a possible D gene (6 bases). Gene TRBJ2-7 matches the end of the DNA better, so the J call may be wrong. CDR1 is LGHNA, CDR2 YSLEER, per germline. The CDR3 loop spans 15 amino acids.

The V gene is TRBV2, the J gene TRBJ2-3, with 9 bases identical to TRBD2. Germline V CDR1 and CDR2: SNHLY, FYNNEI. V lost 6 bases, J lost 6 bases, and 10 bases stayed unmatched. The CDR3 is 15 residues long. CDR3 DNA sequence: TGTGCCAGCAGACTCAGGCGGGGGGGCCCCGATACGCAGTATTTT. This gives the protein CASRLRRGGPDTQYF. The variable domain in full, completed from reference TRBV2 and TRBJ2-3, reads EPEVTQTPSHQVTQMGQEVILRCVPISNHLYFYWYRQILGQKVEFLVSFYNNEISEKSEIFDDQFSVERPDGSNFTLKIRSTKLEDSAMYFCASRLRRGGPDTQYFGPGTRLTVL.

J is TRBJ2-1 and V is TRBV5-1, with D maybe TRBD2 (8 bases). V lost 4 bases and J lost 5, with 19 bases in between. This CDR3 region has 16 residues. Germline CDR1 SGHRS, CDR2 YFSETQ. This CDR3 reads CASSRPGLGGNNEQFF. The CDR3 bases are TGCGCCAGCAGCCGACCGGGACTAGGGGGCAACAATGAGCAGTTCTTC.

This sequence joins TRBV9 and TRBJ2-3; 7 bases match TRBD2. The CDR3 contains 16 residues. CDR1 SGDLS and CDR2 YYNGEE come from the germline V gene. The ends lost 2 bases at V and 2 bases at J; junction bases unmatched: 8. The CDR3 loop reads CASSVGLAEFTDTQYF. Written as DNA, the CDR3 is TGTGCCAGCAGCGTTGGCCTAGCGGAGTTCACAGATACGCAGTATTTT.

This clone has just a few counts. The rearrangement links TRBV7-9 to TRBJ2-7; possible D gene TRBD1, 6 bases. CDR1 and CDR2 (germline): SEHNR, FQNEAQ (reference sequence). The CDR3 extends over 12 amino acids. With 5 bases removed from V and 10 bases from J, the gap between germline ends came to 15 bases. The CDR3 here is CASSRDSGDQYF. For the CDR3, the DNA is TGTGCCAGCAGCCGTGACTCAGGGGATCAGTACTTC.

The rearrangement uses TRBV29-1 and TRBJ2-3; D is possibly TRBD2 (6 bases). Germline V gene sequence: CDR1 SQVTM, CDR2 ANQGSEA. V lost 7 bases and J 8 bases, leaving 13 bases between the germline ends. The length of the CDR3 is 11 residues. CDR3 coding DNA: TGCAGCGCGCGGGGTTCGGCTACGCAGTATTTT. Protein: CSARGSATQYF.

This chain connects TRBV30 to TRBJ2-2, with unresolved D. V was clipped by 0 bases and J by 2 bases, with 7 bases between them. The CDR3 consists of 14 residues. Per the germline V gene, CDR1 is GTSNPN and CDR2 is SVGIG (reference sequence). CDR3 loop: CAWSVYLNTGELFF. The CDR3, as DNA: TGTGCCTGGAGTGTTTACCTAAACACCGGGGAGCTGTTTTTT.

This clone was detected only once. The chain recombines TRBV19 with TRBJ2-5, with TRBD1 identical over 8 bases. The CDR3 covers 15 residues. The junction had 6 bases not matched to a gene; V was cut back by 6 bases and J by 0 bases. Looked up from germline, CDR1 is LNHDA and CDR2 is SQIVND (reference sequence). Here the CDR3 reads CASSRPGGNQETQYF. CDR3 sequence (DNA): TGTGCCAGTAGCCGGCCAGGGGGCAACCAAGAGACCCAGTACTTC.

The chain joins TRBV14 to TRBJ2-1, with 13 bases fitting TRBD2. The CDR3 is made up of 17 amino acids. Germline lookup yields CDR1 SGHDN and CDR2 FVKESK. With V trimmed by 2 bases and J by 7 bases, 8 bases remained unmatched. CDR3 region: CASSQTILAGGPNEQFF. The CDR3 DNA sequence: TGTGCCAGCAGCCAAACCATACTAGCGGGAGGGCCAAATGAGCAGTTCTTC.

CDR3 DNA sequence: TGTGCCATCAGTGAGTTGGGGACAGAACTCACAGATACGCAGTATTTT. It codes for CAISELGTELTDTQYF. This chain connects TRBV10-3 to TRBJ2-3; 7 nucleotides agree with TRBD1. Germline V CDR1 and CDR2: ENHRY, SYGVKD. The ends lost 1 base at V and 2 bases at J; junction bases unmatched: 6. This CDR3 is 16 amino acids long.

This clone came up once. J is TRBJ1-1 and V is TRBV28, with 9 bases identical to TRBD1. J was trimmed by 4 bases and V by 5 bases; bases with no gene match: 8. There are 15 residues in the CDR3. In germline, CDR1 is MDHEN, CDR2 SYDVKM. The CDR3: CASSPGDRVITEAFF. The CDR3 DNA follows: TGTGCCAGCAGTCCTGGGGACAGGGTAATCACTGAAGCTTTCTTT.

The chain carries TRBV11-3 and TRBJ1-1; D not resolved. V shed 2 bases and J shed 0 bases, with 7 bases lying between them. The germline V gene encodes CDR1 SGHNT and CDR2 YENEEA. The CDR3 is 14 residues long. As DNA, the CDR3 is TGTGCCAGCAGCTTAACTGCAATGAACACTGAAGCTTTCTTT. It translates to CASSLTAMNTEAFF. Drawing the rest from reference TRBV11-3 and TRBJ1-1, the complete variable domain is EAGVVQSPRYKIIEKKQPVAFWCNPISGHNTLYWYLQNLGQGPELLIRYENEEAVDDSQLPKDRFSAERLKGVDSTLKIQPAELGDSAVYLCASSLTAMNTEAFFGQGTRLTVV.

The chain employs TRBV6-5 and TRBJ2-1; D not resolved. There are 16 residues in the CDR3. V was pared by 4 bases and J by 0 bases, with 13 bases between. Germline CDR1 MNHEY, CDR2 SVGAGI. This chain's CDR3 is CASSFLQHSSYNEQFF. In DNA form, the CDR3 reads TGTGCCAGCAGTTTTTTACAGCACAGCTCCTACAATGAGCAGTTCTTC.

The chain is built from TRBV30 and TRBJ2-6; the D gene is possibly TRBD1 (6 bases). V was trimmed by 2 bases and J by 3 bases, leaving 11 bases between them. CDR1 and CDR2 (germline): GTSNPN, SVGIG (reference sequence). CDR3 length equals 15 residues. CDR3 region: CAWSTGFGGANVLTF. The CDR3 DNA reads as TGTGCCTGGAGTACAGGGTTCGGTGGGGCCAACGTCCTGACTTTC.

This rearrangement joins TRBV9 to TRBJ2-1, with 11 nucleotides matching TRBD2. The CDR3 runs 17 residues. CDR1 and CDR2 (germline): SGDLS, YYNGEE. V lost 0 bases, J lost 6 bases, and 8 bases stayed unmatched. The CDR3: CASSVGLAGGSFNEQFF. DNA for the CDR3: TGTGCCAGCAGCGTAGGCCTAGCGGGGGGCTCATTCAATGAGCAGTTCTTC. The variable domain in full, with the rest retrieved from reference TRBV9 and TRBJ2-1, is DSGVTQTPKHLITATGQRVTLRCSPRSGDLSVYWYQQSLDQGLQFLIQYYNGEERAKGNILERFSAQQFPDLHSELNLSSLELGDSALYFCASSVGLAGGSFNEQFFGPGTRLTVL.

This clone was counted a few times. The CDR3 region is CASSFGTASNTEAFF. The CDR3 DNA reads as TGTGCCAGCAGTTTTGGGACAGCCTCGAACACTGAAGCTTTCTTT. The V call is TRBV27, the J call TRBJ1-1; the match to TRBD1 covers 7 bases. Germline V gene lookup returns CDR1 MNHEY and CDR2 SMNVEV (reference sequence). The V gene end was trimmed by 3 bases and the J gene end by 1 base; junction bases not matched to a gene: 5. There are 15 residues in the CDR3.

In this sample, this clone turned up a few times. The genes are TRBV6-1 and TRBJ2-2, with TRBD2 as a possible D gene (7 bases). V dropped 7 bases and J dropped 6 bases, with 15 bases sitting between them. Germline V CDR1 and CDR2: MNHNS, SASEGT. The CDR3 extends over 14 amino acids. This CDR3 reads CASKGGTSAGELFF. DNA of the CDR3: TGTGCCAGCAAGGGGGGAACTAGCGCCGGGGAGCTGTTTTTT.

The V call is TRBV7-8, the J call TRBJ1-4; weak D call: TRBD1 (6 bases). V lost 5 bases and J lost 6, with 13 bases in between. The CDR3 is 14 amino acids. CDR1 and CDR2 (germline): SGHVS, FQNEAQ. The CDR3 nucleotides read TGTGCCAGCAGCGAACAGGGTCGGGATGAAAAACTGTTTTTT. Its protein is CASSEQGRDEKLFF.